This TCR beta chain was found in a study of T cells in Graves' hyperthyroidism and ophthalmopathy. The table lists this clonotype with a few counts. CDR3 length: 14 amino acids. V shed 2 bases, J shed 5 bases, and the junction held 4 bases outside the gene matches. Germline assignment: CDR1 SGHRS and CDR2 YFSETQ. TCR beta CDR3 regions were amplified from RNA. HTBI primers were used for first-round RT-PCR of the TCR CDR3. TCRdb ran MiXCR on the multiplex PCR reads and lists one entry per CDR3 protein. The sample shows 490,000 or so distinct CDR3 sequences, roughly 22% of them seen only once. The material sequenced was blood. The TCR sequence derives from a woman in her sixties or seventies with Graves' ophthalmopathy. The genes are TRBV5-1 and TRBJ2-7; TRBD2 matches 10 bases. CDR3 sequence: CASSFRTSGDEQYF. DNA for the CDR3: TGCGCCAGCAGCTTTCGCACTAGCGGGGACGAGCAGTACTTC. The variable domain in full, with the rest retrieved from reference TRBV5-1 and TRBJ2-7, is KAGVTQTPRYLIKTRGQQVTLSCSPISGHRSVSWYQQTPGQGLQFLFEYFSETQRNKGNFPGRFSGRQFSNSRSEMNVSTLELGDSALYLCASSFRTSGDEQYFGPGTRLTVT.